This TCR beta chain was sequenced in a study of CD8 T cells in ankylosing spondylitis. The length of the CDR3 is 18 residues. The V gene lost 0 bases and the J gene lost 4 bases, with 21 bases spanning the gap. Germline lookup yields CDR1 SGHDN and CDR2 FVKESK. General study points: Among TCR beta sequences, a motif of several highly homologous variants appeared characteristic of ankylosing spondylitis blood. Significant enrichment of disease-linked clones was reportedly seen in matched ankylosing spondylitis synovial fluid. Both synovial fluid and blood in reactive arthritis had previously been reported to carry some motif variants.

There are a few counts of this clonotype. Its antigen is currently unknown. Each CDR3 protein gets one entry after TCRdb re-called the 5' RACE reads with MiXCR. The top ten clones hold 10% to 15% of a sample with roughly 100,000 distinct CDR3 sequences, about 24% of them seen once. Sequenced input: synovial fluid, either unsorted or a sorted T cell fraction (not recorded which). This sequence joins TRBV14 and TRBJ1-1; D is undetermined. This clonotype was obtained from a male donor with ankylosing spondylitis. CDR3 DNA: TGTGCCAGCAGCCAAGATAGGTATACAACCTCGTTAGGCACTGAAGCTTTCTTT. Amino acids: CASSQDRYTTSLGTEAFF.